This TCR beta chain was recovered during a study of CDR3 diversity in severe acne. In TCRdb, the PCR reads were re-called with MiXCR into one record per CDR3 protein. The top ten clones hold under 14% of a sample with more than 70,000 distinct CDR3 sequences, approximately 54% of them seen once. This clonotype came up a few times. The CDR3 has 15 amino acids. J gave up 2 bases and V 6 bases, and 6 bases lay outside the gene matches. The germline gives CDR1 MNHEY, CDR2 SMNVEV (reference sequence). V and J are TRBV27 and TRBJ2-7; TRBD2 aligns across 11 bases. The receptor was isolated from a male donor with severe acne vulgaris. Sequencing was done on a sample of blood. The chain's CDR3 is CASSLISGGAYEQYF. The CDR3 DNA is TGTGCCAGCAGCTTGATTAGCGGGGGGGCCTACGAGCAGTACTTC.